Following are 7 T cell receptor beta chains from one sample sequenced in a study of sequential checkpoint blockade in melanoma. Only in-frame clones appear in the TCRdb table, and some are missing; sequencing was by immunoSEQ multiplex PCR. Here the sample spans tens of thousands of clones, more than 25% being singletons. Described treatment: randomized to nivolumab then ipilimumab (arm A) or the reverse (arm B). Sequences were derived from tumor tissue (inferred from file names), sampled from a patient given nivolumab and ipilimumab in sequence. The source is a human donor with melanoma.

The chain has TRBV2 and TRBJ2-7, with D maybe TRBD1 (6 bases). Trimming cost V 4 bases and J 1 base, with 20 bases left between them. Germline loops: CDR1 SNHLY, CDR2 FYNNEI. The CDR3 covers 17 residues. The CDR3 region has the DNA TGTGCCAGCAGTGTAGCCACCTCCATGGACAGATCCTACGAGCAGTACTTC. Protein sequence: CASSVATSMDRSYEQYF.

CDR3 DNA: TGCGCCAGCAGTCAATCGACAGGGGTGGTCTCTGGGGCCAACGTCCTGACTTTC. Translated: CASSQSTGVVSGANVLTF. The rearrangement uses TRBV23-1 and TRBJ2-6; 8 bases align to TRBD1. TRBV23-1 is assigned to the ORF class and has an uncertain function. J lost 0 bases, V lost 0 bases, and 4 bases had no gene match. The CDR3 is made up of 18 amino acids.

This chain uses TRBV9 with TRBJ2-7, with TRBD1 as a possible D gene (5 bases). CDR3 size: 16 residues. V was trimmed by 6 bases and J by 5 bases, leaving 24 bases between them. Germline assignment: CDR1 SGDLS and CDR2 YYNGEE. The CDR3 DNA follows: TGTGCCAGCACCAGAAGGTTAGGGGCTATCAGCGACGAGCAGTACTTC. Translated, it gives CASTRRLGAISDEQYF.

The J gene is TRBJ2-7, the V gene TRBV5-1; maybe TRBD2 (6 bases). From germline, CDR1 is SGHRS and CDR2 YFSETQ. Trimming shortened V by 4 bases and J by 7 bases, and 24 bases separated the two germline ends. There are 16 residues in the CDR3. The CDR3 region is CASSPTGGAPGGEQYF. As DNA, the CDR3 is TGCGCCAGCAGCCCCACCGGAGGGGCGCCGGGTGGAGAGCAGTACTTC.

The chain couples TRBV19 to TRBJ1-2; D is possibly TRBD1 (6 bases). Germline V lookup: CDR1 LNHDA, CDR2 SQIVND (reference sequence). The V and J ends lost 8 bases and 8 bases respectively, with 15 bases between them. The CDR3 is 12 residues long. In DNA form, the CDR3 reads TGTGCCAGTGCGTCCAGGGGAGGGGGCTACACCTTC. It codes for CASASRGGGYTF. Together with reference TRBV19 and TRBJ1-2, the CDR3 gives the full variable domain: DGGITQSPKYLFRKEGQNVTLSCEQNLNHDAMYWYRQDPGQGLRLIYYSQIVNDFQKGDIAEGYSVSREKKESFPLTVTSAQKNPTAFYLCASASRGGGYTFGSGTRLTVV.

Here the CDR3 reads CASSLLAGGNTGELFF. CDR3 DNA sequence: TGCGCCAGCAGCTTGCTAGCGGGAGGTAACACCGGGGAGCTGTTTTTT. The V call is TRBV5-1, the J call TRBJ2-2; TRBD2 matches 11 bases. CDR1 and CDR2 (germline): SGHRS, YFSETQ. The CDR3 sequence is 16 residues long. Trimming removed 1 base from V and 2 bases from J; junction bases left unmatched: 1.

This clone has a count of ten or more. The chain links TRBV30 to TRBJ1-3; D not resolved. This CDR3 region has 11 residues. CDR1 is GTSNPN, CDR2 SVGIG, per germline (reference sequence). The V end lost 8 bases, the J end lost 1 base, and 6 bases lay between the germline ends. CDR3 sequence: CAGGSGNTIYF. The CDR3 coding sequence is TGTGCCGGAGGATCTGGAAACACCATATATTTT.